This T cell receptor beta chain is drawn from a study of blood T cell repertoires in COVID-19 (TCRdb year 2020). A note on the overall study: Samples covering the acute and convalescent phases of COVID-19 were provided by collaborators in the United States, Italy and Spain. The prospective study material was composed of cDNA or gDNA derived from T cells, B-cell-depleted T cells, or PBMCs. Deeply sampled blood TCRbeta repertoires from subjects exposed to, actively infected with, or recovered from COVID-19 were included in the dataset. A freely available public database, intended as a resource for researchers studying the immune response to SARS-CoV-2, is where the repertoires were released. The samples were drawn from the first 160 participants of the ongoing ImmuneRACE study and from 950 to 1,500 subjects provided by 6 global collaborators. Nearly every sample came with metadata listing a de-identified subject ID, COVID-19 status, age in years and sex. HLA class I and class II types, where available, came from metadata supplied by the sample provider rather than from assay-based typing. Overall results and qualifications from the work: The quantity of clinical and demographic metadata differed by source and by participant and was supplied without curation.

Comment on this clone: Its antigen is unknown. No much larger clone is present one base from it, and per-base qualities are unavailable.

V lost 6 bases and J lost 8 bases, and the count of bases not matched to a germline gene is 6. The CDR3 holds 14 amino acids from the cysteine to the phenylalanine. Kept here is only the CDR3 DNA, which spans 42 bases and is read in frame from base 1. CDR1 is given as MNHEY and CDR2 as SMNVEV, both from the germline V gene (reference sequence). Another Seattle source contributed samples from volunteer blood donors who had recovered from COVID-19. Each collaborating institution followed its own protocols to collect whole blood in K2EDTA tubes. For TCRbeta analysis, collaborators shipped samples as frozen whole blood, isolated PBMCs, or DNA extracted from either of those sample types. The immunoSEQ Assay, a bias-controlled multiplex PCR, was used to amplify TCRbeta CDR3 regions from genomic DNA. The paper's processing steps were these. Within the assay, amplification of reference gene primers was used to estimate how many nucleated cells each sample contained. To quantify the absolute abundance of each unique TCRbeta CDR3 rearrangement, sequence reads were collapsed and filtered. Productive Simpson clonality was computed per sample as the square root of Simpson's diversity index over productive rearrangements. The table was pulled from immuneACCESS by TCRdb, which kept in-frame rearrangements only. Such tables lose some clones; where checked, under half of the loss comes from unresolved V genes, and the rest has no known cause. V, J and clone size reflect that table, while D and trimming were determined from the DNA. The sample records approximately 300,000 clones, around 87% of which are singletons. The biggest ten clones account for over 2% of the sample.

The sequence is built from TRBV27 and TRBJ1-6; 8 bases in between match TRBD1. Material: peripheral blood. This TCR derives from a woman aged 45-60 years who had recovered from COVID-19. This receptor carries the CDR3 CASSWTGWDSPLHF. In nucleotides, the sequence is TGTGCCAGCAGCTGGACAGGGTGGGATTCACCCCTCCACTTT.